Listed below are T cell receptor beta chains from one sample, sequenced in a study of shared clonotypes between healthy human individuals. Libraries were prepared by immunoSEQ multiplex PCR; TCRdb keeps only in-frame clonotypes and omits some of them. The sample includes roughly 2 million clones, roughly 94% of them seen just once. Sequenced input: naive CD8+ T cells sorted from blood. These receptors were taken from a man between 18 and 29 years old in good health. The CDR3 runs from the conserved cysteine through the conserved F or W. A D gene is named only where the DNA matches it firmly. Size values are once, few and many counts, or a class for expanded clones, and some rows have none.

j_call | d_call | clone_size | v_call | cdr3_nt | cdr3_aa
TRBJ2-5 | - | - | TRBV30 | TGTGCCTGGGGGGACACTGGAGAGACCCAGTACTTC | CAWGDTGETQYF
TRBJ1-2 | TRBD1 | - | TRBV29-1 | TGCAGCGTCGATGACAGGGGCGGCTATGGCTACACCTTC | CSVDDRGGYGYTF
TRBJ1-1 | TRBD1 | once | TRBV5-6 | TGTGCCAGCAGCTTATGGGGGACAGGGGGCTTTACTGAAGCTTTCTTT | CASSLWGTGGFTEAFF
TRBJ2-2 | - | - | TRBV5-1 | TGCGCCAGCAGGGCGGGGTTCACCGGGGAGCTGTTTTTT | CASRAGFTGELFF
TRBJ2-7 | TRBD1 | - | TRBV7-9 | TGTGCCAGCAGCTCCTGGGGACAGGGGCTTAACGAGCAGTACTTC | CASSSWGQGLNEQYF
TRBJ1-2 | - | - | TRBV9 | TGTGCCAGCAGCCCCCAAGGGGTAGGCTACACCTTC | CASSPQGVGYTF
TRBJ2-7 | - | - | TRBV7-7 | TGTGCTAGCAGCTTAGGGTTAGGGTACGAGCAGTACTTC | CASSLGLGYEQYF
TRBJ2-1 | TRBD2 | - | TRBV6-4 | TGTGCCAGCAGTGGTCTAGCGGGAGCGGGTGAGCAGTTCTTC | CASSGLAGAGEQFF
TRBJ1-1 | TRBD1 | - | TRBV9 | TGTGCCAGCAGCGGGGGACAGGGAATTGGGGCTGAAGCTTTCTTT | CASSGGQGIGAEAFF
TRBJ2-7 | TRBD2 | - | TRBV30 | TGTGCCTGGAGCGCCCGAGTAGCGGGAGTGATATACGAGCAGTACTTC | CAWSARVAGVIYEQYF
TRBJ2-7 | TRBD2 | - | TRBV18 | TGTGCCAGCTCGCTAGCGGGGTCCTACGAGCAGTACTTC | CASSLAGSYEQYF
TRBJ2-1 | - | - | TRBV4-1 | TGCGCCAGCAGCCGGGGGCCAGGGTCCTACAATGAGCAGTTCTTC | CASSRGPGSYNEQFF
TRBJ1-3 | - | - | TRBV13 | TGTGCCAGCAGCCCGGACGGTAGCTCTGGAAACACCATATATTTT | CASSPDGSSGNTIYF
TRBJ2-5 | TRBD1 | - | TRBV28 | TGTGCCAGCAGTTTGCAGGGGGCCCAAGAGACCCAGTACTTC | CASSLQGAQETQYF
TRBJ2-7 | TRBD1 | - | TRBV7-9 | TGTGCCAGCAGCCCGATGACAGGGGGCCACTACGAGCAGTACTTC | CASSPMTGGHYEQYF
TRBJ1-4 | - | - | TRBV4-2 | TGTGCCAGCAGCATCCCCGGGACAAATGAAAAACTGTTTTTT | CASSIPGTNEKLFF
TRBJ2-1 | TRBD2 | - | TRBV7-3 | TGTGCCAGCAGCGCCGGGACTAGCGGGAGGACCCCACAATTCAATGAGCAGTTCTTC | CASSAGTSGRTPQFNEQFF
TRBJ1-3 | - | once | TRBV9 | TGTGCCAGCAGCGCGGACAACACTGGAGGCACCATATATTTT | CASSADNTGGTIYF
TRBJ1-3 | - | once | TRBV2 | TGTGCCAGCAGTGCGGGGTCAGGGGTTGGAAACACCATATATTTT | CASSAGSGVGNTIYF
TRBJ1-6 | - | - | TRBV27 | TGTGCCAGCAGCCTTTCGAACCAAGGATCACCCCTCCACTTT | CASSLSNQGSPLHF
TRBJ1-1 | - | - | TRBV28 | TGTGCCAGCAGTTTTCCTGATGGTTACACTGAAGCTTTCTTT | CASSFPDGYTEAFF
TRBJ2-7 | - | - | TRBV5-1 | TGCGCCAGCAGCTTGGGAGGGGAGAGCTCCTACGAGCAGTACTTC | CASSLGGESSYEQYF
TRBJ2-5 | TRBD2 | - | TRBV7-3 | TGTGCCAGCAGCTTAAGACCGGGACTAGCAGAGACCCAGTACTTC | CASSLRPGLAETQYF
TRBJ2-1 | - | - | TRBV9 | TGTGCCAGCAGCGTATGGCAGGACAATGAGCAGTTCTTC | CASSVWQDNEQFF
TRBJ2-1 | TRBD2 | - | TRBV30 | TGTGCCTGGAGTGCCAGCGGGGGGACCAATGAGCAGTTCTTC | CAWSASGGTNEQFF
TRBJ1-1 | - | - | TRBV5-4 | TGTGCCAGCAGCAAGACAGTACTCACTGAAGCTTTCTTT | CASSKTVLTEAFF
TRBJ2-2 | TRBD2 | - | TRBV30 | TGTGCCTGCCCCTTGGAGGTAGCGGGTTCGGCCACCGGGGAGCTGTTTTTT | CACPLEVAGSATGELFF
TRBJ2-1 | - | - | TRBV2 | TGTGCCAGCAAGGTAGGCCTCAATGAGCAGTTCTTC | CASKVGLNEQFF
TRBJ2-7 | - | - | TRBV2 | TGTGCCAGCAGTGGGAGCGATACCTACGAGCAGTACTTC | CASSGSDTYEQYF
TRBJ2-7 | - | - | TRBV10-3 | TGTGCCAGCAGCCAAGAAGGGGGGGGAGCCTACGAGCAGTACTTC | CASSQEGGGAYEQYF
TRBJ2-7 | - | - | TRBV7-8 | TGTGCCAGCAGCTTAGATGGCAGGGGAGACCCCTACGAGCAGTACTTC | CASSLDGRGDPYEQYF
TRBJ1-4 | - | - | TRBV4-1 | TGCGCCAGCAGCCAAGTTTTCGTACAGAACTTTAATGAAAAACTGTTTTTT | CASSQVFVQNFNEKLFF
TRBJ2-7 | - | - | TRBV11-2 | TGTGCCAGCAGCTTGCAAGCAGACGAGCAGTACTTC | CASSLQADEQYF
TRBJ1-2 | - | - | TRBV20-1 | TGCAGTGCTAGGGAAGGCTATGGCTACACCTTC | CSAREGYGYTF
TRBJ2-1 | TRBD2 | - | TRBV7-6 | TGTGCCAGCGTAAAAGAAGCGGGAGTAGTGCATGAGCAGTTCTTC | CASVKEAGVVHEQFF
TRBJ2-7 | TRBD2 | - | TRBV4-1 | TGCGCCAGCAGCCAAGTTGCGGCTAGCGGGAGTGGCGAGCAGTACTTC | CASSQVAASGSGEQYF
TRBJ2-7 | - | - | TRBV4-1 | TGCGCCAGCAGCCAAGAAACAGGGCCCTACGAGCAGTACTTC | CASSQETGPYEQYF
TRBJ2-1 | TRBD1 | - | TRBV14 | TGTGCCAGCAGCCAAGATAGCTGGGGACAGGGGAACTACAATGAGCAGTTCTTC | CASSQDSWGQGNYNEQFF
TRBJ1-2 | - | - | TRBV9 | TGTGCCAGCAGCGGACCGGACTCGGGCTATGGCTACACCTTC | CASSGPDSGYGYTF
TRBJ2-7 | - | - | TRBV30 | TGTGCCTGGAGTAGAGGAACTACTATGCGGTCCTCCTACGAGCAGTACTTC | CAWSRGTTMRSSYEQYF
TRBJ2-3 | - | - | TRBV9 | TGTGCCAGCAGCGTAGCTACCACTTGGAATACGCAGTATTTT | CASSVATTWNTQYF
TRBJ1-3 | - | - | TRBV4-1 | TGCGCCAGCAGCCAAGATATAACCAGGTACTCTGGAAACACCATATATTTT | CASSQDITRYSGNTIYF
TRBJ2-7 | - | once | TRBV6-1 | TGTGCCAGCAGTGAGGGTGGAATGGTCGTCTACGAGCAGTACTTC | CASSEGGMVVYEQYF
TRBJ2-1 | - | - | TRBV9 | TGTGCCAGCAGCGTAGTGGGAGGTTGGGTGGAGCAGTTCTTC | CASSVVGGWVEQFF
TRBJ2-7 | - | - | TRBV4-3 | TGCGCCAGCAGCCAGAGGGGCCCGGGCGGTCTCGACGAGCAGTACTTC | CASSQRGPGGLDEQYF